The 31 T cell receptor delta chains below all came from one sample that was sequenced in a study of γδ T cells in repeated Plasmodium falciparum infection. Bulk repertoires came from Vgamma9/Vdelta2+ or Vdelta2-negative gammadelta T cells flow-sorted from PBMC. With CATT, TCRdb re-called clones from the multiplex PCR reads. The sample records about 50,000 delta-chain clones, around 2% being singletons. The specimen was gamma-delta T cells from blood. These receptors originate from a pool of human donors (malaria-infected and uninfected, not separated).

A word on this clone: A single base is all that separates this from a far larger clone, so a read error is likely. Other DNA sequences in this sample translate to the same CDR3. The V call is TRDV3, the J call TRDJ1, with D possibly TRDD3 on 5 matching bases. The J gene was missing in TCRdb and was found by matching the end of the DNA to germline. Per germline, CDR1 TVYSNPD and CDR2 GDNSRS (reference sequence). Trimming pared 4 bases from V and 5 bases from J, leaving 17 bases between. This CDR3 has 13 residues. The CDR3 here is CASGDTRVDKLIF. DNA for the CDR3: TGTGCCTCCGGGGACACCCGGGTTGATAAACTCATCTTT.

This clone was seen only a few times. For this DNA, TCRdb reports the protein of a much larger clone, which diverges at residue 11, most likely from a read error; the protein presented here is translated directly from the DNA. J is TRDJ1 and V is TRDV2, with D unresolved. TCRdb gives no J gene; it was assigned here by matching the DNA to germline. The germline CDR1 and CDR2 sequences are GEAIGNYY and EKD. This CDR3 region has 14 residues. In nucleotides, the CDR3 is TGTGCCTGTGAGGAGGTGGGTTACACCGATAGACTCATCTTT. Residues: CACEEVGYTDRLIF.

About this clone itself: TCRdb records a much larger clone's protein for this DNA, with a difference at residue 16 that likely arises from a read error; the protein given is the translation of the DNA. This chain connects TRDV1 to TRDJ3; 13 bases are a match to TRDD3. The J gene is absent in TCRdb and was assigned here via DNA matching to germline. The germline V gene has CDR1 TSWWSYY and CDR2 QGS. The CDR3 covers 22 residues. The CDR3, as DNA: TGTGCTCTTGGGATGACTGGGGGATACGTTAGCGTTGGGTCCTGGGGCACCCGACAGATGTTTTTC. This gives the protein CALGMTGGYVSVGSWGTRQMFF.

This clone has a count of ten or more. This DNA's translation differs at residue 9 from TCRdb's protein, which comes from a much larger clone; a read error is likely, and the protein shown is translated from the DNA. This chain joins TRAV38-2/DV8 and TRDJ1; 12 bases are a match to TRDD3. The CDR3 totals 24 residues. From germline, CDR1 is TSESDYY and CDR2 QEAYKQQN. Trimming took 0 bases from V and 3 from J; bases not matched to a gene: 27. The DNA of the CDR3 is TGTGCTTATAGGAGCGCGAGACGTCGGGACCCTTTACTGGGGGATACTTGGTCGGCCGATAAACTCATCTTT. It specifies CAYRSARRRDPLLGDTWSADKLIF.

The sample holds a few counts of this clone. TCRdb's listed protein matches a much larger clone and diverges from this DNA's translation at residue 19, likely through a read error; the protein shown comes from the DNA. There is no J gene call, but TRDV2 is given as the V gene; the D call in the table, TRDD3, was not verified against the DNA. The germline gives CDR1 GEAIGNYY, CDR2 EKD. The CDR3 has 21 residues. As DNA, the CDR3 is TGTGCCTGTGACACCGAAAGGGTTCTTACTGGGGGATATCCGTACACCGATAAACACATCTTT. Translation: CACDTERVLTGGYPYTDKHIF.

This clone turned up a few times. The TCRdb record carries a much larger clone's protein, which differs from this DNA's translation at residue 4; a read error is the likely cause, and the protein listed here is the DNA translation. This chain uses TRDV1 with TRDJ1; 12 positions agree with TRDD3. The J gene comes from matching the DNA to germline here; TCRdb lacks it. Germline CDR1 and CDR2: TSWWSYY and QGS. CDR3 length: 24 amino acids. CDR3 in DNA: TGTGCTCTTGAGGAACTCCGCGAGGGGTTCTGGGGGATACGCTTACCCCACTACACCGATAAACTCATCTTT. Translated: CALEELREGFWGIRLPHYTDKLIF.

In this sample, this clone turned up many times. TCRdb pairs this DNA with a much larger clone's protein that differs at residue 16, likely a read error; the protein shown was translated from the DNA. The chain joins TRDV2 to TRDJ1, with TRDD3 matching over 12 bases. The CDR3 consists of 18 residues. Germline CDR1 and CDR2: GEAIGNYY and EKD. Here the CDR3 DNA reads TGTGCCTGTGACACCGTAACCTCTGGGGGATACGGTCCCGATAAACCCATCTTT. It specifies CACDTVTSGGYGPDKPIF.

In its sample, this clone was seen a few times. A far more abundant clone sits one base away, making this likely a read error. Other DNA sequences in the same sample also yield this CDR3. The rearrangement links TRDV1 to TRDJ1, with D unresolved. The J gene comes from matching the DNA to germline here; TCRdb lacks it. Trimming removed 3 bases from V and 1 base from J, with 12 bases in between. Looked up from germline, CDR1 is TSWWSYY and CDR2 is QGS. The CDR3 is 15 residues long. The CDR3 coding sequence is TGTGCTCTTGGGGAGCTGATAACCGCCACCGATAAACTCATCTTT. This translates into CALGELITATDKLIF.

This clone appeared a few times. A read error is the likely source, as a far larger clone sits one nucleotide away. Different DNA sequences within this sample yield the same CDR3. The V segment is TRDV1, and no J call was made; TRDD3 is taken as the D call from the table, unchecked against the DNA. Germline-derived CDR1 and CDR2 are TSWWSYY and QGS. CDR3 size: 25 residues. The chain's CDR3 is CALGELLRGATLLGDYWGFTDKLIF. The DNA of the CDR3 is TGTGCTCTTGGGGAACTTTTGAGAGGAGCTACTTTACTGGGGGATTACTGGGGGTTCACCGATAAGCTCATCTTT.

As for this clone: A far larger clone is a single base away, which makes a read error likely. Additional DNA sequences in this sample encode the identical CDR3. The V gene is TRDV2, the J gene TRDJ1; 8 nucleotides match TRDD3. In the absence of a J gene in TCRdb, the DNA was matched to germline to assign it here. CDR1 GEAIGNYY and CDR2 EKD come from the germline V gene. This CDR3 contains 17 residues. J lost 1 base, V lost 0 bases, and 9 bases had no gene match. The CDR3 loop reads CACDTVGGSGVTDKLIF. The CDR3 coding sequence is TGTGCCTGTGACACCGTTGGGGGATCCGGAGTCACCGATAAACTCATCTTT.

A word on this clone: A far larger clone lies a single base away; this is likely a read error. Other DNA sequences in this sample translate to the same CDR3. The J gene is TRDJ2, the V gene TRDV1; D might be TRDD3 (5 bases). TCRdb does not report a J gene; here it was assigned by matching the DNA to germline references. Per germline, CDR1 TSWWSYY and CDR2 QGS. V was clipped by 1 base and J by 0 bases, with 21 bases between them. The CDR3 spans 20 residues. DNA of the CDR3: TGTGCTCTTGGGGAACCCCTGTCGGCCGGGGGTTTCACTTTGACAGCACAACTCTTCTTT. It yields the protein CALGEPLSAGGFTLTAQLFF.

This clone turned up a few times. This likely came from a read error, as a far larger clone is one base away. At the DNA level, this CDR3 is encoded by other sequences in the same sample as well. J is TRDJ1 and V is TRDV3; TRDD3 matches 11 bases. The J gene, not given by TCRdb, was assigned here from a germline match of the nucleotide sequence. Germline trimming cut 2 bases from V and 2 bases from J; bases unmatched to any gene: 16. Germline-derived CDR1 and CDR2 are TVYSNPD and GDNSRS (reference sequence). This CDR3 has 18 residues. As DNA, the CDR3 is TGTGCCTTTGGAGGGCTTTATTGGGGGATACGAAAAACCGATAAACTCATCTTT. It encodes CAFGGLYWGIRKTDKLIF.

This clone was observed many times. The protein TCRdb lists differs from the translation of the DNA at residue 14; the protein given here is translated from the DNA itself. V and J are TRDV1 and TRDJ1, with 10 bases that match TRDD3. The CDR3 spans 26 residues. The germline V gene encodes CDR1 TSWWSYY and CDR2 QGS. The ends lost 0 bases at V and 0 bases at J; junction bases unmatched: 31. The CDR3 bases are TGTGCTCTTGGGGAACTAGTCCACCAGAACTTCCTACGTGGTGGGGGATACTTCTCGTACACCGATAAACTCATCTTT. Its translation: CALGELVHQNFLRGGGYFSYTDKLIF.

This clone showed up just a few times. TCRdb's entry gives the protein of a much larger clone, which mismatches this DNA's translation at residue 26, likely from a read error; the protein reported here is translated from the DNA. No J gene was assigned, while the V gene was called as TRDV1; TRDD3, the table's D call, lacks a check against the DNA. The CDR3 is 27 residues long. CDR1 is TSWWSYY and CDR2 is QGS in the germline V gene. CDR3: CALGLYGPDFLRPVLGDNAGYTDKLTF. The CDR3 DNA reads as TGTGCTCTTGGGCTATATGGGCCGGACTTCCTACGTCCTGTACTGGGGGACAACGCGGGGTACACCGATAAACTCACCTTT.

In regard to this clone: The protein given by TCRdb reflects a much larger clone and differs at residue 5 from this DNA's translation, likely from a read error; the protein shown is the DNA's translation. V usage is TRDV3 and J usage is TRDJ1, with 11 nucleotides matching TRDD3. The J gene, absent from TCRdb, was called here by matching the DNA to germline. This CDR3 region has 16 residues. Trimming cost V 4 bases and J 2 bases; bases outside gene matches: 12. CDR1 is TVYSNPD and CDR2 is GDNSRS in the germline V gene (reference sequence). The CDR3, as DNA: TGTGCCTCCAATTGGGGGATACGCGTTAAGACCGATAAACTCATCTTT. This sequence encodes CASNWGIRVKTDKLIF. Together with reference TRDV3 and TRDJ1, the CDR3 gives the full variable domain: CDKVTQSSPDQTVASGSEVVLLCTYDTVYSNPDLFWYRIRPDYSFQFVFYGDNSRSEGADFTQGRFSVKHILTQKAFHLVISPVRTEDSATYYCASNWGIRVKTDKLIFGKGTRVTVEP.

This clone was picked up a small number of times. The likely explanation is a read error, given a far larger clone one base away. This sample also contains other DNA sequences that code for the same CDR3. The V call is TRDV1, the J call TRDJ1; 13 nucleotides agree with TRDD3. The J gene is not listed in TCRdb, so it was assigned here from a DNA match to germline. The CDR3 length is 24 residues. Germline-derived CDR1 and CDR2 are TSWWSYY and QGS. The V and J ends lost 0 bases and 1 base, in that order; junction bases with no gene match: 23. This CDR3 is CALGELTPLLNPLLGDTLTDKLIF. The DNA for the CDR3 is TGTGCTCTTGGGGAACTTACCCCTCTCCTAAACCCCTTACTGGGGGATACGCTCACCGATAAACTCATCTTT.

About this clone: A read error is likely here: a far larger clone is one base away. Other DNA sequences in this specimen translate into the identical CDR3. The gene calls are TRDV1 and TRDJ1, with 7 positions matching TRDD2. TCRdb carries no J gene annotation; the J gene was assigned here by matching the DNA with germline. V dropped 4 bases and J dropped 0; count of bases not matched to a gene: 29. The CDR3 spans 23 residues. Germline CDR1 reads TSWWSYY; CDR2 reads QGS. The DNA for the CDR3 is TGTGCTCTTGGGGTCCTTAGTTCCTACCCTTTTCGCCGCCTGGCCTTTTACACCGATAAACTCATCTTT. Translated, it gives CALGVLSSYPFRRLAFYTDKLIF.

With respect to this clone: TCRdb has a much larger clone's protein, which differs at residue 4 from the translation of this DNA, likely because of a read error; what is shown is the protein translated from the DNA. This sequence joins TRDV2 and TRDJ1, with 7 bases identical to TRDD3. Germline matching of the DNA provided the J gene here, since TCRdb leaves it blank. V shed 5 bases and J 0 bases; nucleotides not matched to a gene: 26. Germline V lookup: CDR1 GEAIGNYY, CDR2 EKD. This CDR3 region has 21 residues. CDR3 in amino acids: CACGKLRGGNASTLYTDKLIF. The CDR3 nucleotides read TGTGCCTGTGGCAAACTGCGTGGGGGAAACGCATCTACCCTGTACACCGATAAACTCATCTTT.

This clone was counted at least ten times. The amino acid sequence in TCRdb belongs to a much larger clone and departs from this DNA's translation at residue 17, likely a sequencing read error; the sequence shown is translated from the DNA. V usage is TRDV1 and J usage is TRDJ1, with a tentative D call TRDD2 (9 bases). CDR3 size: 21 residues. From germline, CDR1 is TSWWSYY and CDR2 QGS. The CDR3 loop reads CALGDPSYAVLGVIYTNKLIF. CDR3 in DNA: TGTGCTCTTGGGGATCCTTCCTACGCCGTACTGGGGGTTATATACACCAATAAACTCATCTTT.

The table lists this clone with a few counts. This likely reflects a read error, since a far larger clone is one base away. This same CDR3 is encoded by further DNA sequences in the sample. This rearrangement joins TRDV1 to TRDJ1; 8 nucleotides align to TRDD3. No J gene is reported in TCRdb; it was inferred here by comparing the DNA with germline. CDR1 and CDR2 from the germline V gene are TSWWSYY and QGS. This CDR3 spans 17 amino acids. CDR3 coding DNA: TGTGCTCTTGGCTGGGGGAACACCCTTCAGTACACTGATAAACTCATCTTT. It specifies CALGWGNTLQYTDKLIF.

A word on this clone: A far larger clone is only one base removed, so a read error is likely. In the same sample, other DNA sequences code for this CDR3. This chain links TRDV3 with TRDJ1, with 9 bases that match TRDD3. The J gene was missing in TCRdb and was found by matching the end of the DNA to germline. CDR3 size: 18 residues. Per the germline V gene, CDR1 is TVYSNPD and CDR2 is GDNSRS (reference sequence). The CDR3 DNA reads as TGCGCCTTTACAGCGAGTCCCGCTGGGGGATTACCAACCGATAAACTCATCTTT. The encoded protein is CAFTASPAGGLPTDKLIF.

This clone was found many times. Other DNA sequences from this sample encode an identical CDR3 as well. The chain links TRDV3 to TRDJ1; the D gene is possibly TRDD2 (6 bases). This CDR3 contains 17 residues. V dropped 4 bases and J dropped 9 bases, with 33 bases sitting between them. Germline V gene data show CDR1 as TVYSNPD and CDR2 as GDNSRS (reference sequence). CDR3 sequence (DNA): TGTGCCTCCACTTATTCCTTCCCCCATCTAGGCGAGAAAGAACTCATCTTT. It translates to CASTYSFPHLGEKELIF.

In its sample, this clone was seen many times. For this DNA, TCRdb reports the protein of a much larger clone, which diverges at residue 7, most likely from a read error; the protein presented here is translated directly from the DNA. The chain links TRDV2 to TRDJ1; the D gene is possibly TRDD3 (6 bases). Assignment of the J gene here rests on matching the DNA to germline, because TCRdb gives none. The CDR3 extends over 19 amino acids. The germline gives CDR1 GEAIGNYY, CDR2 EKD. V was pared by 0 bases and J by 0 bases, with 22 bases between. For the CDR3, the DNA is TGTGCCTGTGACACCGTCTTGGGGGGGTCCCCGAGCCACACCGATAAACTCATCTTT. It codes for CACDTVLGGSPSHTDKLIF.

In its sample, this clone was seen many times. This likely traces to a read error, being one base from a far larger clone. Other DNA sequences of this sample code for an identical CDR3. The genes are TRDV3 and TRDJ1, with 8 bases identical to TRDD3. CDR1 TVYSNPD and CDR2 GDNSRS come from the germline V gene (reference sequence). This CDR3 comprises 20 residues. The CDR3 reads CAFSPPTLTGGRPYTDKLIF. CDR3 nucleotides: TGCGCCTTTAGTCCTCCTACCTTGACTGGGGGTAGACCGTACACCGATAAACTCATCTTT. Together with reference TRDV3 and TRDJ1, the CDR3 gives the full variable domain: CDKVTQSSPDQTVASGSEVVLLCTYDTVYSNPDLFWYRIRPDYSFQFVFYGDNSRSEGADFTQGRFSVKHILTQKAFHLVISPVRTEDSATYYCAFSPPTLTGGRPYTDKLIFGKGTRVTVEP.

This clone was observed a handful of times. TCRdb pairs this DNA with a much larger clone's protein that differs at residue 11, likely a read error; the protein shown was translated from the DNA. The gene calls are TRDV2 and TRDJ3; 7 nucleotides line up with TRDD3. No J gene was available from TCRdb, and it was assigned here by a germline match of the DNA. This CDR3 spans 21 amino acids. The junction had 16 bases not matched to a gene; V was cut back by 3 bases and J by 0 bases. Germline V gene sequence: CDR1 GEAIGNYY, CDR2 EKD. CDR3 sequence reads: CACDRNPNWGTGSWDTRQMFF. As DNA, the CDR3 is TGTGCCTGTGACCGGAATCCTAATTGGGGGACCGGCTCCTGGGACACCCGACAGATGTTTTTC.

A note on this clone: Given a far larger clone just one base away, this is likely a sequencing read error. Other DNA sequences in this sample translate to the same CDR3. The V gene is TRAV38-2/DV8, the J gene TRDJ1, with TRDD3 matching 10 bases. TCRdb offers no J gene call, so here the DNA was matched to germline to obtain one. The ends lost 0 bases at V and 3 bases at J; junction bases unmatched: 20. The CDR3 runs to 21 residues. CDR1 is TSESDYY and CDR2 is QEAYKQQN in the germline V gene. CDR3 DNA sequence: TGTGCTTATAGGAGCGCGACCCCACCTGGCCTGGGGGATAACTTCGCCGATAAACTCATCTTT. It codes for CAYRSATPPGLGDNFADKLIF.

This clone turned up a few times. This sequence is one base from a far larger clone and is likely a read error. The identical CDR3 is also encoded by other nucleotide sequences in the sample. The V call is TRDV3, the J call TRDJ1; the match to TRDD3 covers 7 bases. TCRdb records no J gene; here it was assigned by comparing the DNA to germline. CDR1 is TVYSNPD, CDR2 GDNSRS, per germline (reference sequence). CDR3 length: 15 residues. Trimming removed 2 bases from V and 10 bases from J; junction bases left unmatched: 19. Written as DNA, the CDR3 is TGTGCCTTTTCTCCACTAGGGGATATGCGGCCAGGACTCATCTTT. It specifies CAFSPLGDMRPGLIF.

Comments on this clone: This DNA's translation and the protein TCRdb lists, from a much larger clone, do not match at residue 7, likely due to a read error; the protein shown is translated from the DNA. CDR3 protein: CALGEGEAFLVWGTRDKLIF. The CDR3 DNA is TGTGCTCTTGGGGAAGGGGAGGCCTTCCTGGTCTGGGGGACACGAGATAAACTCATCTTT. The genes are TRDV1 and TRDJ1; D might be TRDD3 (8 bases). Trimming removed 2 bases from V and 5 bases from J, with 30 bases in between. This CDR3 is 20 amino acids long. Germline CDR1 TSWWSYY, CDR2 QGS.

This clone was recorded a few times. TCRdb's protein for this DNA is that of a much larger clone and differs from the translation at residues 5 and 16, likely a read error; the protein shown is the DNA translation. The CDR3 DNA reads as TGTGCTCTTGGGGAACGAACGGTCCTGGGGATACCTGGGTACACCGAAAAACTCATCTTT. Protein: CALGERTVLGIPGYTEKLIF. This rearrangement joins TRDV1 to TRDJ1; 8 bases are a match to TRDD3. The J gene comes from matching the DNA to germline here; TCRdb lacks it. This CDR3 has 20 amino acids. Germline lookup yields CDR1 TSWWSYY and CDR2 QGS.

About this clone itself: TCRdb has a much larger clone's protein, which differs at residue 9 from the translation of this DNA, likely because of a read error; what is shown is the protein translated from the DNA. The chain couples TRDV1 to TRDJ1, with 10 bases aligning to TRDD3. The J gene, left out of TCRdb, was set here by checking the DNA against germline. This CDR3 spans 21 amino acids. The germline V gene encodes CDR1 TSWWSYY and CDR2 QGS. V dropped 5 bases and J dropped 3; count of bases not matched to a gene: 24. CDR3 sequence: CALGKRLLHWGIPMASDKLIF. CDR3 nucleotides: TGTGCTCTTGGGAAAAGGTTACTACATTGGGGGATACCCATGGCGTCCGATAAACTCATCTTT.

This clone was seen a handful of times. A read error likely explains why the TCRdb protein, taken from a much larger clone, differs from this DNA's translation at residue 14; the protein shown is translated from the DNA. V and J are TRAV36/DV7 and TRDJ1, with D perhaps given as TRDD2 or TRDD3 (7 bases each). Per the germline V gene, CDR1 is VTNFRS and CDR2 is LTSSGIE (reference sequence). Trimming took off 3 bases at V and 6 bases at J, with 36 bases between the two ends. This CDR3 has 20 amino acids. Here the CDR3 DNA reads TGTGCTGTGGCTCGCTGGGATTCCTACGGGGCTACTGGGGATCGAAATAAACTCATCTTT. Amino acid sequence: CAVARWDSYGATGDRNKLIF.